The 17 T cell receptor beta chains presented below share a single source sample, sequenced in a study of T cells in women clearing cervical HPV infection. Using immunoSEQ multiplex PCR, the repertoire was profiled, and TCRdb retains in-frame clones only, with some absent. The table lists tens of thousands of clones. Sequences were obtained from blood buffy coat. These receptor sequences come from a woman aged 18 to 75 with a cervical HPV16 infection that either progressed to CIN3+ or cleared (not recorded which).

In regard to this clone: The missing CDR3 end, 3 residues past where the read stops, is filled in from the germline J gene. This rearrangement joins TRBV6-1 to TRBJ2-1; TRBD2 agrees at 9 bases. V trimming: 1 base; J trimming: 4 bases; junction bases outside the gene matches: 2. The germline CDR1 and CDR2 sequences are MNHNS and SASEGT. This CDR3 contains 15 residues. The sequenced CDR3 bases are TGTGCCAGCAGTGAAGGACTAGCGGAATACAATGAG. Protein sequence: CASSEGLAEYNE. From start to end, the CDR3 is CASSEGLAEYNEQFF.

As concerns this clone: The observed sequence ends 3 residues before the CDR3 terminus, with the missing tail filled in from the germline J gene. This chain connects TRBV11-2 to TRBJ2-7; 7 bases fit TRBD2. CDR3 length: 15 amino acids. CDR1 SGHAT and CDR2 FQNNGV come from the germline V gene. With 3 bases clipped from V and 0 bases from J, the junction kept 5 bases outside the gene matches. Incomplete CDR3 DNA: TGTGCCAGCAGCTTGCGCGGGGGACTCTCCTACGAG. Amino acids: CASSLRGGLSYE. The whole CDR3 sequence is CASSLRGGLSYEQYF. Together with reference TRBV11-2 and TRBJ2-7, the CDR3 gives the full variable domain: EAGVAQSPRYKIIEKRQSVAFWCNPISGHATLYWYQQILGQGPKLLIQFQNNGVVDDSQLPKDRFSAERLKGVDSTLKIQPAKLEDSAVYLCASSLRGGLSYEQYFGPGTRLTVT.

CDR3 residues: CASSLRAGGHNSPLHF. The DNA read from the CDR3 is TGTGCCAGCAGCTTAAGGGCAGGGGGACATAATTCACCC. The chain couples TRBV7-3 to TRBJ1-6; 7 bases are shared with TRBD1. The CDR3 goes on 3 residues after the read ends, and that part is filled in from the germline J gene. CDR3 length: 16 amino acids. Germline V gene lookup returns CDR1 SGHTA and CDR2 FQGTGA. V shed 1 base, J shed 5 bases, and the junction held 5 bases outside the gene matches.

Notes on this clone: The CDR3 end falls 3 residues outside the read, so it is completed with the germline J gene. The chain joins TRBV12-3 or TRBV12-4 to TRBJ2-3, with TRBD2 identical over 8 bases. Trimming cost V 7 bases and J 6 bases; bases outside gene matches: 9. This CDR3 comprises 14 residues. The part of the CDR3 DNA that was read is TGTGCCAGCACTTCAGAGCGGGGGCGGGATACG. Translation: CASTSERGRDT. The full CDR3 sequence reads CASTSERGRDTQYF.

On this clone itself: Read sequence stops 3 residues before the CDR3 end, and the germline J gene provides the missing end. The J gene is TRBJ1-2, the V gene TRBV5-1, with 11 bases matching TRBD1. The CDR3 is 17 amino acids. Germline CDR1 reads SGHRS; CDR2 reads YFSETQ. The CDR3 loop is CASSPDMWDRGFKGYTF. The CDR3 bases that were read are TGCGCCAGCAGCCCAGATATGTGGGACAGGGGGTTTAAGGGC.

Points on this clone: At one end the junction does not follow the germline gene, possibly because of a read error. The CDR3 end lies 3 residues beyond the end of the read and is filled in from the germline J gene. The rearrangement links TRBV6-1 to TRBJ1-2, with D hard to call. The germline V gene has CDR1 MNHNS and CDR2 SASEGT. The CDR3 has 13 residues. The CDR3 sequence is CASREDHFYGYTF. The covered CDR3 bases are TGTGCCAGCAGGGAAGACCACTTCTATGGC.

To note about this clone: The read ends 3 residues early relative to the CDR3; the germline J gene fills the gap. The chain couples TRBV25-1 to TRBJ2-5, with D maybe TRBD1 (5 bases). The CDR3 loop spans 13 amino acids. CDR1 is MGHDK and CDR2 is SYGVNS in the germline V gene. Trimming left V 4 bases short and J 7 bases short, with 13 bases between. Partial CDR3 DNA: TGTGCCAGCAGTGCTCCAGGGATAGGGACC. Translation: CASSAPGIGT. The CDR3, in full, reads CASSAPGIGTQYF.

On this clone: Read coverage stops 3 residues before the CDR3 terminus; the germline J gene supplies the remainder. This rearrangement joins TRBV18 to TRBJ1-1; the D is unclear. Trimming pared 0 bases from V and 3 bases from J, leaving 8 bases between. Per germline, CDR1 KGHSH and CDR2 LQKENI. This CDR3 region has 14 residues. The CDR3 protein is CASSPPSRDTEAFF. The part of the CDR3 DNA that was read is TGTGCCAGCTCACCACCTTCACGGGACACTGAA.

The CDR3 region is CASSSETGAEEKLFF. CDR3 DNA (partial): TGTGCCAGCTCATCTGAGACAGGGGCGGAGGAAAAA. The V and J genes are TRBV18 and TRBJ1-4; 8 bases are shared with TRBD1. From the germline J gene comes the end of the CDR3, since the read stops 3 residues before it. J lost 8 bases, V lost 5 bases, and 10 bases had no gene match. Germline V lookup: CDR1 KGHSH, CDR2 LQKENI. The CDR3 is made up of 15 amino acids. The entire variable domain, with the rest obtained from reference TRBV18 and TRBJ1-4, is as follows: NAGVMQNPRHLVRRRGQEARLRCSPMKGHSHVYWYRQLPEEGLKFMVYLQKENIIDESGMPKERFSAEFPKEGPSILRIQQVVRGDSAAYFCASSSETGAEEKLFFGSGTQLSVL.

A word on this clone: Read sequence stops 3 residues before the CDR3 end, and the germline J gene provides the missing end. The chain uses TRBV18 and TRBJ1-2, with TRBD1 matching 8 bases. The CDR3 spans 13 residues. V shed 2 bases, J shed 6 bases, and the junction held 2 bases outside the gene matches. Germline V lookup: CDR1 KGHSH, CDR2 LQKENI. The sequenced part of the CDR3 DNA is TGTGCCAGCTCACCAGGACAGGGTAATGGC. It encodes CASSPGQGNG. The CDR3, in full, reads CASSPGQGNGYTF.

In regard to this clone: Coverage ceases 3 residues before the CDR3 finishes, and the germline J gene fills in the end. This chain joins TRBV5-6 and TRBJ2-1; possibly TRBD1 or TRBD2 for D (7 bases each). The CDR3 covers 15 residues. Trimming cost V 3 bases and J 6 bases, with 16 bases left between them. Germline values: CDR1 SGHDT, CDR2 YYEEEE. The CDR3 loop is CASSSYDREGNEQFF. The CDR3 bases that were read are TGTGCCAGCAGCTCTTATGACAGGGAGGGCAATGAG.

With respect to this clone: The sequenced fragment ends 3 residues before the CDR3 boundary, so the rest is inferred from the germline J gene. The genes are TRBV5-1 and TRBJ2-1, with 7 bases that match TRBD1. The CDR3 loop spans 14 amino acids. J lost 6 bases, V lost 5 bases, and 8 bases had no gene match. Germline assignment: CDR1 SGHRS and CDR2 YFSETQ. The part of the CDR3 DNA that was read is TGCGCCAGCAGTGCCGGACAGGATAGCAATGAG. Residues: CASSAGQDSNE. The full CDR3 is CASSAGQDSNEQFF.

Turning to this clone: Read sequence stops 3 residues before the CDR3 end, and the germline J gene provides the missing end. V usage is TRBV18 and J usage is TRBJ1-6, with D unclear. CDR1 and CDR2 (germline): KGHSH, LQKENI. CDR3 length: 14 residues. V lost 5 bases and J lost 2, with 7 bases in between. The DNA read from the CDR3 is TGTGCCAGCTCAACCGACACCTATAATTCACCC. This codes for CASSTDTYNSP. The complete CDR3 sequence is CASSTDTYNSPLHF.

In the case of this clone: Read coverage stops 3 residues before the CDR3 terminus; the germline J gene supplies the remainder. The chain links TRBV28 to TRBJ1-3; D gene unclear. Germline lookup yields CDR1 MDHEN and CDR2 SYDVKM. Trimming took 7 bases from V and 1 from J, leaving 8 bases between them. This CDR3 is 13 amino acids long. CDR3 protein: CASNYKSGNTIYF. CDR3 DNA, as far as it was read: TGTGCCAGCAATTATAAATCTGGAAACACC. The whole variable domain, remainder taken from reference TRBV28 and TRBJ1-3, is DVKVTQSSRYLVKRTGEKVFLECVQDMDHENMFWYRQDPGLGLRLIYFSYDVKMKEKGDIPEGYSVSREKKERFSLILESASTNQTSMYLCASNYKSGNTIYFGEGSWLTVV.

Of note for this clone: The read terminates 3 residues ahead of where the CDR3 ends, so the germline J gene completes it. V usage is TRBV10-3 and J usage is TRBJ2-5; 8 positions agree with TRBD1. Per germline, CDR1 ENHRY and CDR2 SYGVKD. The J segment lost 4 bases and the V segment lost 7 bases, leaving 14 bases of the junction unmatched. The length of the CDR3 is 16 residues. The DNA read from the CDR3 is TGTGCCATCAACGACAGGGGAAAATTCCCCGGAGAGACC. It codes for CAINDRGKFPGET. The CDR3 in its entirety is CAINDRGKFPGETQYF.

As for this clone: The read ends 3 residues before the CDR3 terminus; that terminus is restored from the germline J gene. The V and J genes are TRBV7-8 and TRBJ2-5; weak D call: TRBD1 (5 bases). Germline V lookup: CDR1 SGHVS, CDR2 FQNEAQ. The CDR3 runs to 14 residues. The V gene lost 8 bases and the J gene lost 5 bases, with 18 bases spanning the gap. The CDR3 DNA, read in part, is TGTGCCAGCTCCAGGGTTTCGGGTGAGGAGACC. This translates into CASSRVSGEET. The CDR3 as a whole reads CASSRVSGEETQYF. The whole variable domain, filled in from reference TRBV7-8 and TRBJ2-5, reads GAGVSQSPRYKVAKRGQDVALRCDPISGHVSLFWYQQALGQGPEFLTYFQNEAQLDKSGLPSDRFFAERPEGSVSTLKIQRTQQEDSAVYLCASSRVSGEETQYFGPGTRLLVL.

A word on this clone: Read data end 3 residues before the CDR3 end; the end is taken from the germline J gene. This chain joins TRBV6-4 and TRBJ1-1; maybe TRBD1 (6 bases). The ends were cut back, 0 bases at V and 5 bases at J, with 10 bases in the middle. The CDR3 is made up of 14 amino acids. CDR1 is MRHNA, CDR2 SNTAGT, per germline. CDR3 protein: CASSDSSRGTEAFF. CDR3 DNA (partial): TGTGCCAGCAGTGACTCGTCCAGGGGTACTGAA.